This T cell receptor (beta chain) stems from a study of memory CD4+ T cells and cytomegalovirus serostatus. Study at large: Healthy Belgian adult donors included roughly ten CMV-positive and some 24 CMV-negative people.

Study conclusions and caveats: CD4+ memory repertoires contained about 40% of the 164 reported CMV TCRbeta sequences.

Sequencing was performed with immunoSEQ multiplex PCR; in TCRdb, only in-frame clones are kept and a portion is missing. The sample contains some 52,000 clones, 80% of which appear only once. The sort gate was single viable CD3+CD4+CD8-CD45RO+ cells for memory CD4+ T cells. Total CD4+ T cells were enriched by CD4 positive selection. This clone was counted between two and nine times. The antigen is undetermined. Sequencing was done on a sample of memory CD4+ T cells from blood. This receptor was obtained from an adult in good health and CMV-seropositive.

The CDR3 here is CASSLEAREAYEQYF. The CDR3, as DNA: TGTGCCAGCAGCTTAGAGGCCCGAGAAGCCTACGAGCAGTACTTC. The chain links TRBV7-2 to TRBJ2-7; no firm D call. The CDR3 is made up of 15 amino acids. Per the germline V gene, CDR1 is SGHTA and CDR2 is FQGNSA. The ends were cut back, 1 base at V and 2 bases at J, with 12 bases in the middle.